A selection of T cell receptor beta chains follows, all from one sample in a study of cytomegalovirus exposure and HLA in healthy donors. TCRdb's copy holds only in-frame clones and misses some; the assay was immunoSEQ multiplex PCR. The table has around 240,000 clones, around 87% seen once. Sequences were obtained from PBMCs. These receptors originate from a young woman in good health and CMV-seronegative. Both conserved end residues are part of each CDR3. A D gene is named only where the DNA matches it firmly. Where a row states a size, it is once, few, many or the class of an expanded clone; other rows omit it.

cdr3_nt: TGTGCCAGCAGCTCGGGACTAGCGGGGGGGTCACAAGAGACCCAGTACTTC
cdr3_aa: CASSSGLAGGSQETQYF
clone_size: -
v_call: TRBV7-9
d_call: TRBD2
j_call: TRBJ2-5

cdr3_nt: TGTGCCAGCAGCTTAGGAATCCGGGGGGTCCGCACAGATACGCAGTATTTT
cdr3_aa: CASSLGIRGVRTDTQYF
clone_size: -
v_call: TRBV7-8
d_call: TRBD2
j_call: TRBJ2-3

cdr3_nt: TGTGCCAGCCGCCCTCTTAGCGGAGGCTCCTACAATGAGCAGTTCTTC
cdr3_aa: CASRPLSGGSYNEQFF
clone_size: once
v_call: TRBV11-2
d_call: -
j_call: TRBJ2-1

cdr3_nt: TGTGCCAGCAGTTCGCACGTAGCGGGGGGCCACAATGAGCAGTTCTTC
cdr3_aa: CASSSHVAGGHNEQFF
clone_size: -
v_call: TRBV28
d_call: TRBD2
j_call: TRBJ2-1

cdr3_nt: TGCGCCAGCAGCCAAGATCAGGGACAGGGTTATGAGCAGTTCTTC
cdr3_aa: CASSQDQGQGYEQFF
clone_size: once
v_call: TRBV4-1
d_call: TRBD1
j_call: TRBJ2-1

cdr3_nt: TGCGCCAGCAGCCGACTAGTCCTTCTAGCGGACTTGAGGGCTGAGCAGTTCTTC
cdr3_aa: CASSRLVLLADLRAEQFF
clone_size: -
v_call: TRBV4-1
d_call: TRBD2
j_call: TRBJ2-1

cdr3_nt: TGTGCCAGCAGTTTATGGGGACAGTTTTTCAATGAGCAGTTCTTC
cdr3_aa: CASSLWGQFFNEQFF
clone_size: -
v_call: TRBV27
d_call: TRBD1
j_call: TRBJ2-1

cdr3_nt: TGCGCCAGCAGCGGCGGACAGATCTTAAATGAAAAACTGTTTTTT
cdr3_aa: CASSGGQILNEKLFF
clone_size: -
v_call: TRBV5-1
d_call: -
j_call: TRBJ1-4

cdr3_nt: TGTGCCAGCGGCCCAACCGGGACAGGGAGAAATTCACCCCTCCACTTT
cdr3_aa: CASGPTGTGRNSPLHF
clone_size: -
v_call: TRBV11-2
d_call: TRBD1
j_call: TRBJ1-6

cdr3_nt: TGCGCCAGCAGCCATGGACTAGCGGAGGCGAACACCGGGGAGCTGTTTTTT
cdr3_aa: CASSHGLAEANTGELFF
clone_size: -
v_call: TRBV5-1
d_call: TRBD2
j_call: TRBJ2-2

cdr3_nt: TGTGCCATCAGTATTGGGACAGGGGGAGATTCCGGGGAGCTGTTTTTT
cdr3_aa: CAISIGTGGDSGELFF
clone_size: -
v_call: TRBV10-3
d_call: TRBD1
j_call: TRBJ2-2

cdr3_nt: TGTGCCAGCAGCTTAGGGACTAGCGGAGACAATGAGCAGTTCTTC
cdr3_aa: CASSLGTSGDNEQFF
clone_size: -
v_call: TRBV5-4
d_call: TRBD2
j_call: TRBJ2-1

cdr3_nt: TGCGCCAGCAGCCCGACCAGCCAGGGACAGGGAGTCTACGAGCAGTACTTC
cdr3_aa: CASSPTSQGQGVYEQYF
clone_size: -
v_call: TRBV4-3
d_call: TRBD1
j_call: TRBJ2-7

cdr3_nt: TGTGCCAGCAGCCCCCGCCGACAGGGTCAAGATGGCTACACCTTC
cdr3_aa: CASSPRRQGQDGYTF
clone_size: once
v_call: TRBV6-5
d_call: TRBD1
j_call: TRBJ1-2

cdr3_nt: TGTGCCAGCTCACCAAACGGGGACACCGGGGAGCTGTTTTTT
cdr3_aa: CASSPNGDTGELFF
clone_size: -
v_call: TRBV18
d_call: -
j_call: TRBJ2-2

cdr3_nt: TGTGCCAGCAGCTTACTATCTAGCACAGATACGCAGTATTTT
cdr3_aa: CASSLLSSTDTQYF
clone_size: -
v_call: TRBV11-3
d_call: -
j_call: TRBJ2-3

cdr3_nt: TGTGCCAGCAGCGTAGGGGGGGGAGGCAATCAGCCCCAGCATTTT
cdr3_aa: CASSVGGGGNQPQHF
clone_size: -
v_call: TRBV9
d_call: -
j_call: TRBJ1-5

cdr3_nt: TGCGCCAGCAGCCAAGATCCAGCGGGGGGCGGAGATACGCAGTATTTT
cdr3_aa: CASSQDPAGGGDTQYF
clone_size: -
v_call: TRBV4-3
d_call: TRBD2
j_call: TRBJ2-3

cdr3_nt: TGTGCCAGCAGGTCTCCTGGACAGGGTTTGTGGACCCAGTACTTC
cdr3_aa: CASRSPGQGLWTQYF
clone_size: -
v_call: TRBV27
d_call: TRBD1
j_call: TRBJ2-5

cdr3_nt: TGTGCCAGCAGCCTGGACAGGGCAGAGACCCAGTACTTC
cdr3_aa: CASSLDRAETQYF
clone_size: -
v_call: TRBV7-3
d_call: TRBD1
j_call: TRBJ2-5

cdr3_nt: TGTGCCAGCAGCTTAGGACAGGGAGATGGCTACACCTTC
cdr3_aa: CASSLGQGDGYTF
clone_size: -
v_call: TRBV7-9
d_call: TRBD1
j_call: TRBJ1-2

cdr3_nt: TGTGCCAGCAGTTCTGACAGGGGGCATGGGGAGACCCAGTACTTC
cdr3_aa: CASSSDRGHGETQYF
clone_size: -
v_call: TRBV2
d_call: TRBD1
j_call: TRBJ2-5

cdr3_nt: TGTGCCAGCAGCCCAGGCTCAGGGGCTTTTGATCAGCCCCAGCATTTT
cdr3_aa: CASSPGSGAFDQPQHF
clone_size: -
v_call: TRBV9
d_call: -
j_call: TRBJ1-5

cdr3_nt: TGTGCCAGCAGTTTAATCTTAGCGGGGGGGTTCAATGAGCAGTTCTTC
cdr3_aa: CASSLILAGGFNEQFF
clone_size: once
v_call: TRBV27
d_call: TRBD2
j_call: TRBJ2-1

cdr3_nt: TGTGCCAGCAGCCTCTACCTGGGACAGGATTTGGGAGGCTACACCTTC
cdr3_aa: CASSLYLGQDLGGYTF
clone_size: -
v_call: TRBV14
d_call: TRBD1
j_call: TRBJ1-2

cdr3_nt: TGTGCCAGCAGCTTGGTCCCTACTAGCACAGATACGCAGTATTTT
cdr3_aa: CASSLVPTSTDTQYF
clone_size: -
v_call: TRBV5-6
d_call: -
j_call: TRBJ2-3

cdr3_nt: TGTGCCAGCAGTTACCGGTCCGTGGCTGAAGCTTTCTTT
cdr3_aa: CASSYRSVAEAFF
clone_size: -
v_call: TRBV6-5
d_call: -
j_call: TRBJ1-1

cdr3_nt: TGTGCCAGCAGTTTCAGAGACAGCTACTGGGGTGGCTACACCTTC
cdr3_aa: CASSFRDSYWGGYTF
clone_size: -
v_call: TRBV28
d_call: -
j_call: TRBJ1-2

cdr3_nt: TGCGCCAGCAGTGAGTTACAGGGGAGGAATGAGCAGTTCTTC
cdr3_aa: CASSELQGRNEQFF
clone_size: -
v_call: TRBV10-1
d_call: -
j_call: TRBJ2-1

cdr3_nt: TGTGCCAGCAGCTACACAGGGTACGGACAGCCCCAGCATTTT
cdr3_aa: CASSYTGYGQPQHF
clone_size: -
v_call: TRBV5-6
d_call: -
j_call: TRBJ1-5